The text below deals with one T cell receptor (beta chain). Its antigen remains unknown. Trimming took off 3 bases at V and 4 bases at J, with 12 bases between the two ends. The CDR3 consists of 14 residues. Germline V gives CDR1 WSHSY, CDR2 SAAADI. The entry originates in a study of cytomegalovirus exposure and HLA in healthy donors. General observations from the study: Solely CMV serostatus was available to characterize immune exposure.

PCR employed 60 Vbeta and 13 Jbeta primers. TCRdb's copy holds only in-frame clones and misses some; the assay was immunoSEQ multiplex PCR. Here the sample spans 230,000 or so clones, around nine tenths being singletons. The specimen sequenced was PBMCs. The source of this sequence is a girl under 10 years old in good health and CMV-seronegative. The chain has TRBV10-2 and TRBJ1-1; no definite D call. The CDR3 reads CASSDSRLGTEAFF. The DNA for the CDR3 is TGCGCCAGCAGTGACAGTCGACTGGGCACTGAAGCTTTCTTT.